A selection of T cell receptor beta chains follows, all from one sample in a study of blood T cells in healthy people across ages. TCRdb redid the calling of the 5' RACE reads with MiXCR, one entry per CDR3 protein. The table includes approximately 800,000 distinct CDR3 sequences, 55% to 75% detected once. The sequencing sample was made of blood. These receptors came from a man younger than 45 in good health. The CDR3 runs from the conserved cysteine through the conserved F or W. D genes are given only for firm matches. Not every row has a clone size; where given, it reads once, few, many or a size class.

. | many | TRBJ2-1 | TRBV29-1 | CSVRLAFEQFF | TGCAGCGTTCGTCTGGCGTTCGAGCAGTTCTTC
. | . | TRBJ2-1 | TRBV5-5 | CASSLGPDSYNEQFF | TGTGCCAGCAGCTTGGGCCCGGACAGTTACAATGAGCAGTTCTTC
. | . | TRBJ2-7 | TRBV7-9 | CASEGVYEQYF | TGTGCCAGCGAAGGGGTCTACGAGCAGTACTTC
. | . | TRBJ2-5 | TRBV10-3 | CAISESKGVETQYF | TGTGCCATCAGTGAGTCGAAAGGGGTAGAGACCCAGTACTTC
. | . | TRBJ2-7 | TRBV4-2 | CASSRERGEQYF | TGTGCCAGCAGCCGCGAAAGAGGCGAGCAGTACTTC
. | . | TRBJ1-6 | TRBV27 | CASSVGGVSAFSPLHF | TGTGCCAGCAGTGTGGGAGGGGTAAGCGCCTTTTCACCCCTCCACTTT
TRBD1 | few | TRBJ1-2 | TRBV20-1 | CSAPPTGALGYGYTF | TGCAGTGCGCCGCCGACAGGGGCTCTCGGCTATGGCTACACCTTC
TRBD1 | . | TRBJ1-4 | TRBV20-1 | CSALGGGEEKLFF | TGCAGTGCCCTCGGAGGGGGCGAGGAAAAACTGTTTTTT
TRBD1 | . | TRBJ1-5 | TRBV5-1 | CASSPGGQGMNQPQHF | TGCGCCAGCAGCCCGGGCGGACAGGGTATGAATCAGCCCCAGCATTTT
. | . | TRBJ2-5 | TRBV29-1 | CSVGKDLRTNEQYF | TGCAGCGTTGGCAAGGACCTTCGGACCAATGAGCAGTACTTC
TRBD1 | . | TRBJ2-3 | TRBV20-1 | CSASGTGGNTDTQYF | TGCAGTGCTAGTGGGACAGGGGGGAACACAGATACGCAGTATTTT
. | once | TRBJ2-3 | TRBV11-1 | CASSLTQAVDTQYF | TGTGCCAGCAGCTTAACACAGGCGGTGGATACGCAGTATTTT
TRBD2 | . | TRBJ2-1 | TRBV5-1 | CASSLTSGGRNEQFF | TGCGCCAGCAGCTTGACTAGCGGGGGGAGGAATGAGCAGTTCTTC
TRBD1 | many | TRBJ2-3 | TRBV20-1 | CSATGGSGLDTQYF | TGCAGTGCGACAGGGGGCTCTGGATTGGATACGCAGTATTTT
TRBD1 | many | TRBJ2-3 | TRBV7-6 | CASSLVTDRGRDTQYF | TGTGCCAGCAGCTTAGTTACCGACAGGGGGCGTGATACGCAGTATTTT
. | few | TRBJ2-7 | TRBV4-3 | CASSRDSTGVFEQYF | TGCGCCAGCAGCCGAGACTCGACCGGGGTTTTCGAGCAGTACTTC